What follows are 5 T cell receptor beta chains derived from one specimen sequenced in a study of shared clonotypes between healthy human individuals. Produced via immunoSEQ multiplex PCR; TCRdb's table is partial and in-frame only. The sample contains 450,000 to 500,000 clones, over 70% of which appear only once. The sequencing sample was made of PBMCs. The receptors stem from a woman aged 35 to 49 in good health. Some clones in this sample may be carry-over from other donors' samples.

The gene calls are TRBV6-1 and TRBJ1-1; D remains ambiguous. CDR3 length: 16 amino acids. Germline V gene data show CDR1 as MNHNS and CDR2 as SASEGT. Trimming removed 4 bases at V and 7 bases at J, with 22 bases between. The CDR3 reads CASSAPWANAPGEAFF. The CDR3 bases are TGTGCCAGCAGTGCCCCGTGGGCGAATGCCCCCGGTGAAGCTTTCTTT.

This clone appeared a single time. A far larger clone lies a single base away; this is likely a read error. The chain carries TRBV11-3 and TRBJ2-1; a possible D gene is TRBD2 (6 bases). CDR1 is SGHNT, CDR2 YENEEA, per germline. This CDR3 has 16 residues. Here the CDR3 DNA reads TGTGCCAGCAGCCCTCAGGGCGGGAAATCCTACAATGGGCAGTTCTTC. It specifies CASSPQGGKSYNGQFF.

The V and J genes are TRBV30 and TRBJ2-5; 7 bases line up with TRBD1. This CDR3 is built from 14 residues. Trimming cost V 1 base and J 2 bases; bases outside gene matches: 4. Germline values: CDR1 GTSNPN, CDR2 SVGIG (reference sequence). The CDR3 DNA follows: TGTGCCTGGAGTGAAGGGACAGCGCAAGAGACCCAGTACTTC. It specifies CAWSEGTAQETQYF.

About this clone: Only one base separates this from a far larger clonotype, so it likely reflects a read error. The J gene is TRBJ1-5, the V gene TRBV30; D is undetermined. The V gene's germline CDR1 is GTSNPN and CDR2 SVGIG (reference sequence). The CDR3 totals 14 residues. The V end lost 2 bases, the J end lost 3 bases, and 11 bases lay between the germline ends. CDR3 sequence: CAWSTGRNNQPQHF. In nucleotides, the CDR3 is TGTGCCTGGAGTACTGGACGGAACAATCAGCCCCAGCATTTT.

A word on this clone: This could be a read error, since a much larger clone is one nucleotide away. This rearrangement joins TRBV7-2 to TRBJ2-5; D unclear. This CDR3 is built from 12 residues. CDR1 and CDR2 from the germline V gene are SGHTA and FQGNSA. V was cut by 5 bases and J by 0 bases, with 4 bases left in between. CDR3 protein: CASSTYQETQYF. CDR3 sequence (DNA): TGTGCCAGCAGCACGTACCAAGAGACCCAGTACTTC.